Included here is one T cell receptor beta chain sequence, with context. Its specificity is unknown. The data were obtained in a study of monozygotic twins with cystic fibrosis. Only in-frame clones appear in the TCRdb table, and some are missing; sequencing was by immunoSEQ multiplex PCR. There are about 15,000 clones in the sample; about 93% occur only once, and about 9% lies in the top ten. Study-wide findings and caveats: The repertoire was suggested to be naive-dominated, clonality median around 0.0095. Monozygotic CF twins shared more identical nucleotide clonotypes than unrelated patients. In 13 of 16 pairs, V gene usage was closest to the co-twin's.

The receptor was isolated from a girl aged 2-10 years with cystic fibrosis. The sample taken for sequencing was blood.

CDR3 DNA: TGTGCCAGCAGCTTTAGAGAGGGCACTGAAGCTTTCTTT. It encodes CASSFREGTEAFF. The chain recombines TRBV7-9 with TRBJ1-1; D is uncertain. This CDR3 comprises 13 residues. Germline-derived CDR1 and CDR2 are SEHNR and FQNEAQ (reference sequence). Trimming took off 3 bases at V and 4 bases at J, with 9 bases between the two ends. The full variable domain, in which reference TRBV7-9 and TRBJ1-1 provide the parts outside the CDR3, is DTGVSQNPRHKITKRGQNVTFRCDPISEHNRLYWYRQTLGQGPEFLTYFQNEAQLEKSRLLSDRFSAERPKGSFSTLEIQRTEQGDSAMYLCASSFREGTEAFFGQGTRLTVV.